This TCR beta chain was documented in a study of T cell responses to AZD1222 COVID-19 vaccine. A note on this clone: Its antigen is unknown.

This CDR3 region has 12 residues. Trimming removed 4 bases at V and 6 bases at J, with 11 bases between. The germline gives CDR1 SGHRS, CDR2 YFSETQ. The method was immunoSEQ multiplex PCR; TCRdb's version includes in-frame clones alone and lacks a portion of them. The table has roughly 160,000 clones, approximately 90% seen once; the top ten hold around 0.99%. Findings and caveats of the study: Nearly half of spike-specific TCRs reportedly go after variant regions that carry no mutations. White British people made up most donors, females outnumbered males, and clonal diversity was possibly underestimated.

Sequencing used peripheral blood, obtained 28 days after the second AZD1222 dose. This receptor was obtained from an adult who received the AZD1222 COVID-19 vaccine. The genes are TRBV5-1 and TRBJ2-7, with D perhaps TRBD2 (7 bases). The CDR3 here is CASSPGGPEQYF. CDR3 DNA: TGCGCCAGCAGCCCCGGGGGGCCCGAGCAGTACTTC.